The 16 T cell receptor beta chains below come from one sample, sequenced in a study of molecular identifiers for immune sequencing clone quantification. TCRdb analysed the PCR reads with MiXCR anew, one entry per CDR3 protein. The sample holds around 470,000 distinct CDR3 sequences, roughly 23% seen once. The specimen sequenced was naive CD8+ T cells from blood, with Jurkat cell RNA spiked in. Noted subset: FACS-sorted CD8+CD4-CCR7+CD45RA+ naive T cells. All receptors derive from a human donor in good health. Some libraries in this study had Jurkat cell RNA spiked in.

As concerns this clonotype: A much larger clonotype is one base distant, so this may be a read error. The V and J genes are TRBV15 and TRBJ2-3; 7 bases are shared with TRBD2. Germline-derived CDR1 and CDR2 are LNHNV and YYDKDF (reference sequence). CDR3 size: 16 residues. CDR3 loop: CAASFHLAGGADTQYF. The CDR3, as DNA: TGTGCCGCCAGCTTTCACTTAGCGGGCGGCGCAGATACGCAGTATTTT.

This clonotype showed up just a few times. V and J are TRBV7-8 and TRBJ2-1; 8 bases line up with TRBD1. With 4 bases clipped from V and 4 bases from J, the junction kept 6 bases outside the gene matches. Germline V lookup: CDR1 SGHVS, CDR2 FQNEAQ. This CDR3 has 15 amino acids. The CDR3 sequence is CASSSWTGKYNEQFF. In nucleotides, the CDR3 is TGTGCCAGCAGCTCTTGGACAGGGAAATACAATGAGCAGTTCTTC.

This clonotype was observed many times. The rearrangement links TRBV7-8 to TRBJ2-3, with D maybe TRBD2 (6 bases). The V end was cut by 5 bases, the J end by 1 base, with 16 bases between. CDR3 length equals 16 residues. Germline CDR1 and CDR2: SGHVS and FQNEAQ. This CDR3 reads CASSLAGWDGTDTQYF. In DNA, the CDR3 is TGTGCCAGCAGCCTCGCGGGGTGGGACGGCACAGATACGCAGTATTTT.

This clonotype was counted many times. V is TRBV6-6 and J is TRBJ2-3; the D gene is possibly TRBD2 (5 bases). The CDR3 length is 16 residues. Trimming cost V 2 bases and J 2 bases, with 14 bases left between them. In germline, CDR1 is MNHNY, CDR2 SVGAGI (reference sequence). CDR3 residues: CASSYLPRESTDTQYF. The CDR3 nucleotides are TGTGCCAGCAGTTACCTCCCGAGGGAATCCACAGATACGCAGTATTTT.

This chain connects TRBV6-1 to TRBJ1-5; D not resolved. V was shortened by 3 bases and J by 1 base, with 7 bases between the two germline ends. The CDR3 runs 14 residues. Germline V gene lookup returns CDR1 MNHNS and CDR2 SASEGT. In nucleotides, the CDR3 is TGTGCCAGCAGTGAGTGGCAGAGCAATCAGCCCCAGCATTTT. Protein product: CASSEWQSNQPQHF.

Concerning this clonotype itself: This clone may be a read error of a much larger clone one base away. This chain connects TRBV28 to TRBJ1-5; D unresolved. Germline assignment: CDR1 MDHEN and CDR2 SYDVKM. The CDR3 length is 17 residues. The CDR3 bases are TGTGCCAGCAGTCCGACTCAACCTGCAGGTAGCAATCAGCCCCTGCATTTT. Translating gives CASSPTQPAGSNQPLHF.

This clonotype was recorded at least ten times. DNA of the CDR3: TGTGCCAGCAGCACCCTCGGAGGGCGCGAGCAGTACTTC. Translation: CASSTLGGREQYF. V and J are TRBV25-1 and TRBJ2-7; TRBD2 might be the D (6 bases). V lost 6 bases to trimming and J lost 6 bases, with 15 bases between them. The germline gives CDR1 MGHDK, CDR2 SYGVNS. The CDR3 extends over 13 amino acids.

With regard to this clonotype: The final CDR3 position lacks the conserved phenylalanine or tryptophan, pointing to a likely read error. CDR3 in amino acids: CASSYRGSYEQYL. The CDR3 DNA sequence: TGTGCCAGCAGTTACAGGGGTTCCTACGAGCAGTACCTC. The rearrangement joins TRBV6-5 to TRBJ2-7; a possible D gene is TRBD1 (5 bases). Between the trimmed V and J ends, which lost 2 bases and 1 base, there was a span of 6 bases. The CDR3 totals 13 residues. Germline values: CDR1 MNHEY, CDR2 SVGAGI.

CDR3 loop: CASTLRGSNQPQHF. The CDR3 region has the DNA TGTGCCAGCACTCTTAGGGGAAGCAATCAGCCCCAGCATTTT. This rearrangement joins TRBV6-1 to TRBJ1-5, with D possibly being TRBD1 (5 bases). Germline V gene lookup returns CDR1 MNHNS and CDR2 SASEGT. The CDR3 contains 14 residues. The ends were cut back, 7 bases at V and 1 base at J, with 11 bases in the middle.

Concerning this clonotype itself: A read error may be the cause here, since a much bigger clone is one base away. The chain has TRBV7-8 and TRBJ1-1; D is unclear. This CDR3 is 15 amino acids long. Per germline, CDR1 SGHVS and CDR2 FQNEAQ. CDR3 nucleotides: TGTGCCAGCAGCTTAGCCCAGGATATGAACACTGAAGCTCTCTTT. Residues: CASSLAQDMNTEALF.

This clonotype was picked up many times. The rearrangement links TRBV7-2 to TRBJ2-2; the match to TRBD2 covers 8 bases. CDR1 and CDR2 from the germline V gene are SGHTA and FQGNSA. V was clipped by 4 bases and J by 6 bases; unmatched bases: 7. The CDR3 loop spans 15 amino acids. CDR3 DNA: TGTGCCAGCAGCTCCCAGGCTAGCGGGCCCGGGGAGCTGTTTTTT. It specifies CASSSQASGPGELFF.

The J gene is TRBJ2-2, the V gene TRBV5-4; 7 positions match TRBD1. This CDR3 comprises 15 residues. CDR1 and CDR2 (germline): SGHNT, YYREEE (reference sequence). J gave up 6 bases and V 2 bases, and 7 bases lay outside the gene matches. The DNA for the CDR3 is TGTGCCAGCAGCTTCGCAGGGGGTTCCGCCGGGGAGCTGTTTTTT. Translating gives CASSFAGGSAGELFF.

This rearrangement joins TRBV7-8 to TRBJ1-5, with a tentative D call TRBD1 (5 bases). Germline CDR1 reads SGHVS; CDR2 reads FQNEAQ. This CDR3 is built from 15 residues. V lost 5 bases, J lost 3 bases, and 14 bases lay in between. The DNA for the CDR3 is TGTGCCAGCAGCCGGGACGGCGGACTCAATCAGCCCCAGCATTTT. Amino acids: CASSRDGGLNQPQHF.

This clonotype was seen many times. The V gene is TRBV4-3, the J gene TRBJ1-1, with TRBD1 as a possible D gene (5 bases). The CDR3 loop spans 15 amino acids. V lost 0 bases, J lost 1 base, and 9 bases lay in between. Germline lookup yields CDR1 LGHNA and CDR2 YSLEER. CDR3 region: CASSQDWQGNTEAFF. The CDR3 bases are TGCGCCAGCAGCCAAGATTGGCAGGGGAACACTGAAGCTTTCTTT.

V and J are TRBV2 and TRBJ1-2, with D unresolved. There are 14 residues in the CDR3. V was clipped by 2 bases and J by 1 base, with 8 bases between them. Germline V gene lookup returns CDR1 SNHLY and CDR2 FYNNEI. CDR3 region: CASSESHNNYGYTF. CDR3 coding DNA: TGTGCCAGCAGTGAAAGTCACAATAACTATGGCTACACCTTC.

In regard to this clonotype: Germline and junction disagree at one end, which may indicate a read error. The CDR3, as DNA: TGCAGTGCTAGAGTACCGCACAACTCCTACGGGCAGTACTTC. As protein: CSARVPHNSYGQYF. This chain joins TRBV20-1 and TRBJ2-7, with D unresolved. Germline V gives CDR1 DFQATT, CDR2 SNEGSKA (reference sequence). The CDR3 spans 14 residues.